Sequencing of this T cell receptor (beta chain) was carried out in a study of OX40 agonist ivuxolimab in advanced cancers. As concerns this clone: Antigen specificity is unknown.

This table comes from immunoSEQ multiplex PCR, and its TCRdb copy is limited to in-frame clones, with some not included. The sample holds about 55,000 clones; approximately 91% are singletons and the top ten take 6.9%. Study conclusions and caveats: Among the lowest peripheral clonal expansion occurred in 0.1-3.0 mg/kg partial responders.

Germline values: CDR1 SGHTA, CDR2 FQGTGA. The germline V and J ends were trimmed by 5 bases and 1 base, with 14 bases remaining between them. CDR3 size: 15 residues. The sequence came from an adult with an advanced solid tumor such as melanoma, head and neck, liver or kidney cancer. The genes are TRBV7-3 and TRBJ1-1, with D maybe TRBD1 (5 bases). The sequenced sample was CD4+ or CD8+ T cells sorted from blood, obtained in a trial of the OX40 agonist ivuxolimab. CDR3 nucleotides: TGTGCCAGCAGCGCCGCCGGGACGGCGAACACTGAAGCTTTCTTT. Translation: CASSAAGTANTEAFF.